This TCR beta chain was captured in a study of blood T cell repertoires in COVID-19. Study context: The United States, Italy and Spain supplied acute and convalescent COVID-19 samples. In each case, the material was cDNA or gDNA derived from T cells, B-cell-depleted T cells, or PBMCs.

This CDR3 has 13 amino acids. Trimming cost V 9 bases and J 5 bases, with 13 bases left between them. The germline CDR1 and CDR2 sequences are LNHDA and SQIVND (reference sequence). Authors' analysis steps: The assay estimated nucleated cells by amplifying reference gene primers. Some clones are missing from TCRdb's copy, which holds only in-frame ones; the method was immunoSEQ multiplex PCR. The V and J calls and clone size are taken from that table; D and trimming were inferred from the DNA. The sample yields hundreds of thousands of clones, about 85% seen once. The sample consisted of peripheral blood. The genes are TRBV19 and TRBJ1-4; D call uncertain. The sequence derives from a human donor in a cohort sampled during active COVID-19. Here the CDR3 reads CASSRSRNEKLFF. As DNA, the CDR3 is TGTGCCAGCAGCAGGTCCCGAAATGAAAAACTGTTTTTT. The complete variable domain, with remaining parts taken from reference TRBV19 and TRBJ1-4, reads DGGITQSPKYLFRKEGQNVTLSCEQNLNHDAMYWYRQDPGQGLRLIYYSQIVNDFQKGDIAEGYSVSREKKESFPLTVTSAQKNPTAFYLCASSRSRNEKLFFGSGTQLSVL.